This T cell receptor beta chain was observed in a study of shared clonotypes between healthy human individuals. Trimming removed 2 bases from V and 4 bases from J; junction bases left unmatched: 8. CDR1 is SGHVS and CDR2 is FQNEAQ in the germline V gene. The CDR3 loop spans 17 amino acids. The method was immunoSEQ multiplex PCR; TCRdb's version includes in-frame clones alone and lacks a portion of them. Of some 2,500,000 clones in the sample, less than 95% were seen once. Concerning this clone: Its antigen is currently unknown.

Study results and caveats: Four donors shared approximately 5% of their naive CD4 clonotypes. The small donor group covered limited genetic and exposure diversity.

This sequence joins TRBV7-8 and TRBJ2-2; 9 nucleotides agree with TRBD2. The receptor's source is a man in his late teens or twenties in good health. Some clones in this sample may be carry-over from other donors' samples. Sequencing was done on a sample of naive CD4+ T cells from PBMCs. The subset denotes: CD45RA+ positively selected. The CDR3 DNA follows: TGTGCCAGCAGCTTATCCGGGACTAGCAGATTCACCGGGGAGCTGTTTTTT. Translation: CASSLSGTSRFTGELFF. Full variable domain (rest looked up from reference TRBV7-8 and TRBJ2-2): GAGVSQSPRYKVAKRGQDVALRCDPISGHVSLFWYQQALGQGPEFLTYFQNEAQLDKSGLPSDRFFAERPEGSVSTLKIQRTQQEDSAVYLCASSLSGTSRFTGELFFGEGSRLTVL.